This TCR beta chain was captured by sequencing in a study of T-cell memory formation after mild COVID-19. Regarding the study as a whole: Day 37-peaking second-wave clones had unconfirmed SARS-CoV-2 specificity. The main location of contracting CD4+ clones was CM and EM, and that of contracting CD8+ clones was EMRA.

TCRdb independently ran MiXCR on the 5' RACE reads; one entry per CDR3 protein. The sample yields under 250,000 distinct CDR3 sequences, over 9.5% seen once. The sample holds a few counts of this clonotype. The antigen is not known. This CDR3 has 14 amino acids. Trimming shortened V by 4 bases and J by 1 base, and 10 bases separated the two germline ends. The sequence derives from a young man who had mild COVID-19 (a few samples of this study predate the infection). Cell type and time point are not known. Input material: PBMCs or a T cell subset sorted from them (not recorded which). This sequence joins TRBV12-3 or TRBV12-4 and TRBJ1-1; D remains ambiguous. This CDR3 is CASSSNPRNTEAFF. For the CDR3, the DNA is TGTGCCAGCAGTTCGAACCCGAGGAACACTGAAGCTTTCTTT.